This TCR beta chain was found in a study of neoadjuvant anti-PD-1 for oral cavity cancer (dated by TCRdb to the early 2020s). Study-wide context: Three to four biweekly doses of nivolumab at 3 mg/kg were mostly administered to patients before curative-intent surgical resection. Patients who did not progress were given a fourth nivolumab dose at about day 43 and had definitive surgical resection on days 50-56. An approximately 30% response rate was observed in the parent correlative cohort, in which approximately 11 patients were included. Patients with complete response, partial response or stable disease by RECIST 1.1 were defined as responders, whereas patients with progression were defined as non-responders. Findings and caveats that apply to the study as a whole: Only three patients per response group were included in the TCR analyses, and larger cohorts for validation were called for by the authors. Higher pretreatment blood TCRbeta clonality and lower post-treatment tumor TCRbeta clonality were correlated with higher pretreatment blood Treg/Th17 ratios. Greater tumor shrinkage correlated with larger post-treatment sizes of preexisting intratumoral clones, which suggests that expansion of preexisting clones contributed to response.

Deletion took 2 bases off V and 2 bases off J, with a span of 12 bases between the germline ends. Based on the germline V gene (reference sequence), the CDR1 and CDR2 sequences are SEHNR and FQNEAQ. There are 15 amino acids in the CDR3, from cysteine to phenylalanine inclusive. CDR3 DNA is the only sequence kept; it has 45 bases, read in frame from the first base. In light of the paper, this sample's time point label describes: after neoadjuvant nivolumab, at surgical resection. None of the patients had received prior systemic or radiation treatment, and all were newly diagnosed with stage II-IVA oral cavity squamous cell carcinoma. The cohort was made up of patients with locally advanced, HPV-negative oral cavity squamous cell carcinoma. Samples came from a longitudinal correlative study of a single-arm phase II trial of neoadjuvant nivolumab in oral cavity squamous cell carcinoma. Subject-matched pre- and post-treatment PBMCs and tumors from three responders and three non-responders were subjected to genomic DNA-based TCRbeta sequencing. Genomic DNA was isolated from tumor tissue using the Maxwell RSC DNA from Tissue kit.

Tumor libraries used mostly approximately 4.4 ug of input genomic DNA for survey sequencing, with two replicates per sample. TCRbeta libraries were prepared with the immunoSEQ hsTCRbeta kit according to the manufacturer's instructions. An Illumina NovaSeq 6000 S4 flow cell was used to sequence the final libraries, which had first been combined to 3 nM. Per the source publication's procedure: Raw data preprocessing and quality control were performed with the immunoSEQ Analyzer. The analysis was restricted to productive rearrangements, with each unique CDR3 amino acid sequence defining a clonotype. Repertoire clonality was estimated as the Gini-Simpson index, computed with the R package tcR. Gini indices were compared with Student's t test, and associations with tumor size change were assessed by Pearson correlation. Drawn from immuneACCESS, this table holds only the in-frame rearrangements with V and J called that TCRdb kept. Clones are partly lost; checked studies trace under half to an unresolved V gene and leave the rest unexplained. The DNA gave D and trimming, while V, J and clone size come from that table. Recorded for this sample are 37,000 or so clones; around two fifths of them occurred a single time. The ten largest clones take up about a sixth of the sample.

About this clone itself: The antigen it recognizes is unknown. No much larger clone exists at a distance of one base, and base qualities are not known.

This clonotype originated in a person between 40 and 79 years old with oral cavity squamous cell carcinoma. The sample in question was tumor tissue, obtained after nivolumab (anti-PD-1) treatment. The rearranged segments are TRBV7-9 and TRBJ1-2; the D gene lacks a confident call. The sequence in DNA is TGTGCCAGCAGCTTAACGTCCGTTGCCAACTATGGCTACACCTTC. This codes for CASSLTSVANYGYTF.